A selection of T cell receptor beta chains follows, all from one sample in a study of regulatory T cells in long-lasting Graves disease. Via MiXCR, TCRdb re-called the multiplex PCR reads, giving one row per CDR3 protein. The profile covers 510,000 or so distinct CDR3 sequences, with 12% appearing a single time and roughly 8.2% taken by the ten largest. This sample was shared with a second study, whose subject was T cells in Graves' hyperthyroidism and ophthalmopathy.

The starting material was peripheral blood mononuclear cells (PBMCs), obtained at new diagnosis, from a patient treated with antithyroid drugs. The receptor source for this set is a woman aged 25 to 45 with Graves disease. Each CDR3 is given with its conserved first and last residue. The order of the fields is clone size, V gene, J gene, D gene, CDR3 protein, CDR3 DNA. D genes are given only for firm matches. Clone size is stated in some rows and not others, as once, few, many or a class when expanded.

clone size: many; V gene: TRBV28; J gene: TRBJ2-1; D gene: TRBD1; CDR3 protein: CASSLGQGRPSYNEQFF; CDR3 DNA: TGTGCCAGCAGCCTGGGACAGGGGCGCCCTTCCTACAATGAGCAGTTCTTC
clone size: many; V gene: TRBV6-5; J gene: TRBJ1-2; D gene: NA; CDR3 protein: CASSYSQENYGYTF; CDR3 DNA: TGTGCCAGCAGTTACTCCCAGGAAAACTATGGCTACACCTTC
clone size: few; V gene: TRBV20-1; J gene: TRBJ1-1; D gene: NA; CDR3 protein: CSARDNGFTEAFF; CDR3 DNA: TGCAGTGCTAGAGACAATGGGTTCACTGAAGCTTTCTTT
clone size: many; V gene: TRBV9; J gene: TRBJ1-2; D gene: NA; CDR3 protein: CASSGDDGYTF; CDR3 DNA: TGTGCCAGCAGCGGGGACGATGGCTACACCTTC
clone size: few; V gene: TRBV30; J gene: TRBJ2-7; D gene: TRBD2; CDR3 protein: CAWSLAGSYEQYF; CDR3 DNA: TGTGCCTGGAGCCTAGCGGGAAGCTACGAGCAGTACTTC
clone size: many; V gene: TRBV28; J gene: TRBJ2-1; D gene: NA; CDR3 protein: CASSLTQGWDNEQFF; CDR3 DNA: TGTGCCAGCAGTTTAACCCAGGGTTGGGACAATGAGCAGTTCTTC
clone size: many; V gene: TRBV11-2; J gene: TRBJ1-4; D gene: NA; CDR3 protein: CASSLDYRASTNEKLFF; CDR3 DNA: TGTGCCAGCAGCTTAGATTACAGGGCCTCAACTAATGAAAAACTGTTTTTT
clone size: many; V gene: TRBV12-5; J gene: TRBJ1-2; D gene: NA; CDR3 protein: CASGLNPPQGERYGGYTF; CDR3 DNA: TGTGCTAGTGGTTTGAACCCTCCCCAGGGAGAGAGATATGGTGGCTACACCTTC
clone size: many; V gene: TRBV30; J gene: TRBJ2-7; D gene: TRBD2; CDR3 protein: CAWSGRTSGSEQYF; CDR3 DNA: TGTGCCTGGAGCGGTCGGACTAGCGGGAGCGAGCAGTACTTC
clone size: many; V gene: TRBV7-2; J gene: TRBJ1-1; D gene: NA; CDR3 protein: CASSLYGAVNTEAFF; CDR3 DNA: TGTGCCAGCAGCTTATACGGGGCCGTGAACACTGAAGCTTTCTTT
clone size: many; V gene: TRBV7-9; J gene: TRBJ2-3; D gene: TRBD1; CDR3 protein: CASSPSGGGTDTQYF; CDR3 DNA: TGTGCCAGCAGCCCCTCAGGGGGCGGAACAGATACGCAGTATTTT
clone size: NA; V gene: TRBV7-8; J gene: TRBJ2-1; D gene: NA; CDR3 protein: CASSQTQGYNEQFF; CDR3 DNA: TGTGCCAGCAGCCAAACACAGGGCTACAATGAGCAGTTCTTC
clone size: many; V gene: TRBV19; J gene: TRBJ1-2; D gene: NA; CDR3 protein: CASSILALNYGYTF; CDR3 DNA: TGTGCCAGTAGTATTTTGGCACTGAACTATGGCTACACCTTC
clone size: many; V gene: TRBV18; J gene: TRBJ2-2; D gene: TRBD2; CDR3 protein: CASSPMSGRNTGELFF; CDR3 DNA: TGTGCCAGCTCACCAATGAGCGGGAGGAACACCGGGGAGCTGTTTTTT
clone size: many; V gene: TRBV28; J gene: TRBJ2-5; D gene: NA; CDR3 protein: CASSTIQETQYF; CDR3 DNA: TGTGCCAGCAGCACTATTCAAGAGACCCAGTACTTC
clone size: NA; V gene: TRBV20-1; J gene: TRBJ2-3; D gene: NA; CDR3 protein: CSALRVEGGGTDTQYF; CDR3 DNA: TGCAGTGCCCTAAGGGTGGAGGGAGGGGGGACAGATACGCAGTATTTT
clone size: NA; V gene: TRBV19; J gene: TRBJ2-7; D gene: TRBD1; CDR3 protein: CASSMYQKGAYEQYF; CDR3 DNA: TGTGCCAGTAGTATGTACCAAAAGGGGGCATACGAGCAGTACTTC
clone size: few; V gene: TRBV20-1; J gene: TRBJ2-3; D gene: TRBD2; CDR3 protein: CSARDQGLAGTDTQYF; CDR3 DNA: TGCAGTGCTAGAGATCAAGGACTAGCGGGCACAGATACGCAGTATTTT
clone size: NA; V gene: TRBV18; J gene: TRBJ2-1; D gene: TRBD1; CDR3 protein: CASSLGQGGDTGNEQFF; CDR3 DNA: TGTGCCAGCTCATTAGGACAGGGGGGAGATACGGGGAATGAGCAGTTCTTC
clone size: many; V gene: TRBV7-3; J gene: TRBJ2-5; D gene: NA; CDR3 protein: CASSLWPSEQETQYF; CDR3 DNA: TGTGCCAGCAGCTTATGGCCTAGCGAGCAAGAGACCCAGTACTTC
clone size: many; V gene: TRBV11-2; J gene: TRBJ1-6; D gene: TRBD1; CDR3 protein: CASSGGQGYSPLHF; CDR3 DNA: TGTGCCAGCAGCGGAGGACAGGGATATTCGCCCCTCCACTTT
clone size: many; V gene: TRBV18; J gene: TRBJ1-1; D gene: NA; CDR3 protein: CASSRDEGTEAFF; CDR3 DNA: TGTGCCAGCTCCCGGGATGAAGGCACTGAAGCTTTCTTT
clone size: many; V gene: TRBV29-1; J gene: TRBJ2-7; D gene: TRBD2; CDR3 protein: CSVGGLAGINEQYF; CDR3 DNA: TGCAGCGTTGGGGGACTAGCGGGAATCAACGAGCAGTACTTC
clone size: many; V gene: TRBV11-1; J gene: TRBJ2-1; D gene: NA; CDR3 protein: CASSLRPRTLGRYNEQFF; CDR3 DNA: TGTGCCAGCAGCTTACGACCTCGTACTTTAGGCCGGTACAATGAGCAGTTCTTC
clone size: NA; V gene: TRBV4-1; J gene: TRBJ2-1; D gene: NA; CDR3 protein: CASSWVAEKNEQFF; CDR3 DNA: TGCGCCAGCAGCTGGGTGGCGGAGAAAAATGAGCAGTTCTTC
clone size: few; V gene: TRBV14; J gene: TRBJ2-3; D gene: TRBD1; CDR3 protein: CASSQERGLGTDTQYF; CDR3 DNA: TGTGCCAGCAGCCAAGAAAGGGGGCTAGGAACAGATACGCAGTATTTT
clone size: many; V gene: TRBV12-3/TRBV12-4; J gene: TRBJ1-1; D gene: TRBD1; CDR3 protein: CASSLTRGTEAFF; CDR3 DNA: TGTGCCAGCAGTTTGACCAGGGGGACTGAAGCTTTCTTT
clone size: many; V gene: TRBV5-1; J gene: TRBJ1-1; D gene: TRBD1; CDR3 protein: CASSSGQGGTEAFF; CDR3 DNA: TGCGCCAGCAGCTCCGGACAGGGAGGCACTGAAGCTTTCTTT
clone size: many; V gene: TRBV18; J gene: TRBJ2-5; D gene: NA; CDR3 protein: CASSPPLGPQETQYF; CDR3 DNA: TGTGCCAGCTCACCACCGCTAGGCCCCCAAGAGACCCAGTACTTC
clone size: few; V gene: TRBV7-8; J gene: TRBJ2-7; D gene: NA; CDR3 protein: CASSGLFYEQYF; CDR3 DNA: TGTGCCAGCAGCGGCCTCTTCTACGAGCAGTACTTC
clone size: many; V gene: TRBV3-2; J gene: TRBJ2-1; D gene: NA; CDR3 protein: CATPGLGGEQFF; CDR3 DNA: TGTGCCACCCCGGGACTAGGGGGTGAGCAGTTCTTC
clone size: many; V gene: TRBV15; J gene: TRBJ1-1; D gene: TRBD1; CDR3 protein: CATSRGDRSNTEAFF; CDR3 DNA: TGTGCCACCAGCAGGGGGGACAGGTCGAACACTGAAGCTTTCTTT
clone size: many; V gene: TRBV15; J gene: TRBJ2-1; D gene: NA; CDR3 protein: CATEDIYNEQFF; CDR3 DNA: TGTGCCACCGAGGACATCTACAATGAGCAGTTCTTC
clone size: NA; V gene: TRBV10-2; J gene: TRBJ2-5; D gene: NA; CDR3 protein: CASSDWRGTQETQYF; CDR3 DNA: TGCGCCAGCAGTGATTGGAGGGGCACCCAAGAGACCCAGTACTTC
clone size: many; V gene: TRBV28; J gene: TRBJ2-5; D gene: TRBD1; CDR3 protein: CASSRDRNQETQYF; CDR3 DNA: TGTGCCAGCAGCCGGGACAGGAACCAAGAGACCCAGTACTTC
clone size: many; V gene: TRBV6-5; J gene: TRBJ1-1; D gene: NA; CDR3 protein: CASSYRQLTEAFF; CDR3 DNA: TGTGCCAGCAGTTATCGACAGTTGACTGAAGCTTTCTTT
clone size: many; V gene: TRBV28; J gene: TRBJ2-7; D gene: TRBD1; CDR3 protein: CASRSGQESYEQYF; CDR3 DNA: TGTGCCAGCAGGTCGGGACAGGAGTCCTACGAGCAGTACTTC
clone size: many; V gene: TRBV28; J gene: TRBJ1-1; D gene: NA; CDR3 protein: CASSLAGQANTEAFF; CDR3 DNA: TGTGCCAGCAGTTTGGCGGGACAAGCGAACACTGAAGCTTTCTTT
clone size: NA; V gene: TRBV9; J gene: TRBJ1-1; D gene: NA; CDR3 protein: CASSGRIEQGQEAFF; CDR3 DNA: TGTGCCAGCAGCGGGAGAATAGAACAGGGCCAGGAAGCTTTCTTT
clone size: NA; V gene: TRBV20-1; J gene: TRBJ1-2; D gene: NA; CDR3 protein: CSARDWPGWEPYGYTF; CDR3 DNA: TGCAGTGCTAGAGATTGGCCCGGTTGGGAACCCTATGGCTACACCTTC
clone size: many; V gene: TRBV12-3/TRBV12-4; J gene: TRBJ2-2; D gene: TRBD2; CDR3 protein: CASSLWLAGVGELFF; CDR3 DNA: TGTGCCAGCAGTTTGTGGCTAGCGGGAGTCGGGGAGCTGTTTTTT
clone size: few; V gene: TRBV15; J gene: TRBJ2-3; D gene: TRBD1; CDR3 protein: CATLSGGLSTDTQYF; CDR3 DNA: TGTGCCACCCTCTCAGGGGGCTTGTCCACAGATACGCAGTATTTT
clone size: many; V gene: TRBV28; J gene: TRBJ2-7; D gene: TRBD1; CDR3 protein: CASSTGTGPYEQYF; CDR3 DNA: TGTGCCAGCAGTACCGGGACAGGGCCGTACGAGCAGTACTTC
clone size: many; V gene: TRBV20-1; J gene: TRBJ2-2; D gene: TRBD2; CDR3 protein: CSASPSGSPYGELFF; CDR3 DNA: TGCAGTGCCAGTCCCAGCGGGAGCCCCTACGGGGAGCTGTTTTTT
clone size: NA; V gene: TRBV20-1; J gene: TRBJ2-1; D gene: NA; CDR3 protein: CSARVVLNEQFF; CDR3 DNA: TGCAGTGCTAGAGTTGTACTCAATGAGCAGTTCTTC
clone size: many; V gene: TRBV29-1; J gene: TRBJ1-1; D gene: NA; CDR3 protein: CSVESRQQTETEAFF; CDR3 DNA: TGCAGCGTTGAATCACGCCAGCAAACGGAGACTGAAGCTTTCTTT
clone size: few; V gene: TRBV4-3; J gene: TRBJ1-2; D gene: NA; CDR3 protein: CASSWTRGGAAYGYTF; CDR3 DNA: TGCGCCAGCAGCTGGACCAGGGGAGGGGCGGCCTATGGCTACACCTTC
clone size: NA; V gene: TRBV28; J gene: TRBJ1-5; D gene: NA; CDR3 protein: CASSPRGGWDNQPQHF; CDR3 DNA: TGTGCCAGCAGTCCTAGGGGGGGCTGGGACAATCAGCCCCAGCATTTT
clone size: few; V gene: TRBV7-9; J gene: TRBJ1-1; D gene: NA; CDR3 protein: CASSPQGRGAFF; CDR3 DNA: TGTGCCAGCAGCCCGCAAGGCCGGGGGGCTTTCTTT
clone size: few; V gene: TRBV7-9; J gene: TRBJ2-2; D gene: TRBD1; CDR3 protein: CASSSPTGGGELFF; CDR3 DNA: TGTGCCAGCAGCTCACCAACAGGGGGCGGGGAGCTGTTTTTT
clone size: many; V gene: TRBV12-3/TRBV12-4; J gene: TRBJ2-3; D gene: TRBD2; CDR3 protein: CASTLAGQPTDTQYF; CDR3 DNA: TGTGCCAGCACCCTAGCGGGCCAGCCCACAGATACGCAGTATTTT